The source of this T cell receptor (beta chain) is a study of blood T cells in healthy people across ages. The overall study: About one barcoded beta molecule was captured per two T cells (by template switching).

Overall study results and limits: Greater diversity and more naive CD4+ cells were seen in long-lived donors than in aged donors. TCR beta diversity correlated strongly with naive T cell percentage.

CDR3 length: 12 residues. Trimming shortened V by 2 bases and J by 8 bases, and 6 bases separated the two germline ends. A sample-barcoded 5' primer and a J-beta primer mix were used in a second PCR of about 6 to 12 cycles. TCRdb re-analysed the 5' RACE reads in MiXCR, keeping a single row per CDR3 protein. The table includes some 710,000 distinct CDR3 sequences, over 20% detected once. In regard to this clonotype: As yet, its antigen is unknown.

The people who gave samples were healthy Caucasians from Russia, aged roughly 6 to 90. The specimen was blood. This chain links TRBV12-3 or TRBV12-4 with TRBJ1-4; D not resolved. This sequence originates from a man aged 65 to 85 in good health. The CDR3, as DNA: TGTGCCAGCAGTTTATTAATGGAAAAACTGTTTTTT. Translation: CASSLLMEKLFF.